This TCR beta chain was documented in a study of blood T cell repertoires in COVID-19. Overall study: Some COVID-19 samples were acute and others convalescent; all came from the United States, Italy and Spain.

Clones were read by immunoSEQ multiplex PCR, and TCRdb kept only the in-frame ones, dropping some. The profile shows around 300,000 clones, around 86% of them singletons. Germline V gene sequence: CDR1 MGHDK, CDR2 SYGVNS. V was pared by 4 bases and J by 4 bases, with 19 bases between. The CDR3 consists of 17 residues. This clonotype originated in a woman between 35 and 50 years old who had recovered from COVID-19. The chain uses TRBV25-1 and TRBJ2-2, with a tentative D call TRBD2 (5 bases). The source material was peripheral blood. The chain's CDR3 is CASSGLRENPGTGELFF. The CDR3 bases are TGTGCCAGCAGTGGGCTCCGGGAAAACCCGGGCACCGGGGAGCTGTTTTTT.